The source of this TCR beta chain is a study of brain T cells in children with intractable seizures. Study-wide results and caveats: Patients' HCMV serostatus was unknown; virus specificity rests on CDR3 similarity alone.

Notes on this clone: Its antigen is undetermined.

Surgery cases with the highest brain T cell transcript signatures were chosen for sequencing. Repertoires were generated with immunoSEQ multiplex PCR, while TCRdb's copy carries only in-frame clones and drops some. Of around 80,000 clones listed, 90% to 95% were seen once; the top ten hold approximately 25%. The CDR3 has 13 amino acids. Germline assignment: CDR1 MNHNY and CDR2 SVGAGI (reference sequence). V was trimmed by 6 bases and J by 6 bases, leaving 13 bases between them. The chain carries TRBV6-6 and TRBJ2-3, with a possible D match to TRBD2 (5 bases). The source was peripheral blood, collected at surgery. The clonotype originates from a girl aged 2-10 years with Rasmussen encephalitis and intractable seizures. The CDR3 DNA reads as TGTGCCAGCAGAAGAGAGGGTTGGGATACGCAGTATTTT. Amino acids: CASRREGWDTQYF.